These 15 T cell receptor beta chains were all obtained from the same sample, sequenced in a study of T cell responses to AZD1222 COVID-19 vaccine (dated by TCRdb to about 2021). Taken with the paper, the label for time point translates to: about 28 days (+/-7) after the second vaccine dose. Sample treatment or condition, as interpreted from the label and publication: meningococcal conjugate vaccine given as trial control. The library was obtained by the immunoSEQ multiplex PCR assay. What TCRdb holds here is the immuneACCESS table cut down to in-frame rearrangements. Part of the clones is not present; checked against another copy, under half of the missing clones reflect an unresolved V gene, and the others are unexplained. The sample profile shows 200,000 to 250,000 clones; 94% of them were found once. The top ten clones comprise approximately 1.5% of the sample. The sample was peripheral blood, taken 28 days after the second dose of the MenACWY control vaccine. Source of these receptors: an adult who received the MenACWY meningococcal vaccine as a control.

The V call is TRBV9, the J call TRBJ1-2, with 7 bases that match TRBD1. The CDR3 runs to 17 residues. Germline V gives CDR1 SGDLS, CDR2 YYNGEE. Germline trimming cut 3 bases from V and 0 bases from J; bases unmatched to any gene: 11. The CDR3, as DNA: TGTGCCAGCAGCGATAGACAGGGTTGGGGGTCTAACTATGGCTACACCTTC. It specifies CASSDRQGWGSNYGYTF.

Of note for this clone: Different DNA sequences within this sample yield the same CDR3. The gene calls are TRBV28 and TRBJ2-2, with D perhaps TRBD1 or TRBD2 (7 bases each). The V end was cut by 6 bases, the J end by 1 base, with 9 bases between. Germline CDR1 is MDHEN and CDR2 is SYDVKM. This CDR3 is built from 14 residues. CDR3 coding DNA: TGTGCCAGCAGCAGGGGGGGGAACACCGGGGAGCTGTTTTTT. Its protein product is CASSRGGNTGELFF.

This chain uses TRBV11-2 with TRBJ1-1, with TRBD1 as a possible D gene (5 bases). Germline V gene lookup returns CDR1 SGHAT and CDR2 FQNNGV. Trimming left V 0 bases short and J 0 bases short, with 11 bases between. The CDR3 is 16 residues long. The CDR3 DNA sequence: TGTGCCAGCAGCTTAGACCCGGGACGTCTGAACACTGAAGCTTTCTTT. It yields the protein CASSLDPGRLNTEAFF.

Here the CDR3 reads CASSLDTYNSPLHF. CDR3 sequence (DNA): TGTGCCAGCAGTTTGGACACATATAATTCACCCCTCCACTTT. This chain links TRBV11-1 with TRBJ1-6, with D possibly matching TRBD1 (5 bases). V lost 6 bases to trimming and J lost 4 bases, with 10 bases between them. There are 14 residues in the CDR3. CDR1 is SGHAT and CDR2 is FQDESV in the germline V gene (reference sequence). Full variable domain (remainder filled in from reference TRBV11-1 and TRBJ1-6): EAEVAQSPRYKITEKSQAVAFWCDPISGHATLYWYRQILGQGPELLVQFQDESVVDDSQLPKDRFSAERLKGVDSTLKIQPAELGDSAMYLCASSLDTYNSPLHFGNGTRLTVT.

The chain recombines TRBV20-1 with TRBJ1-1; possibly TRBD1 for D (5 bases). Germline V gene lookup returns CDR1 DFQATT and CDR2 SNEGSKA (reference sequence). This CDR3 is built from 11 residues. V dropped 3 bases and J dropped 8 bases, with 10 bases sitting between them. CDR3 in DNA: TGCAGTGCTAGGGGGGGAACGGAAGCTTTCTTT. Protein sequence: CSARGGTEAFF.

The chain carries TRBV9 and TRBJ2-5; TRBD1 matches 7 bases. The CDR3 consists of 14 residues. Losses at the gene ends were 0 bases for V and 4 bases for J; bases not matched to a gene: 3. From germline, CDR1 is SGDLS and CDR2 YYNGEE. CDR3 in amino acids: CASSVVAGGETQYF. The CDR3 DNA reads TGTGCCAGCAGCGTAGTCGCAGGGGGAGAGACCCAGTACTTC.

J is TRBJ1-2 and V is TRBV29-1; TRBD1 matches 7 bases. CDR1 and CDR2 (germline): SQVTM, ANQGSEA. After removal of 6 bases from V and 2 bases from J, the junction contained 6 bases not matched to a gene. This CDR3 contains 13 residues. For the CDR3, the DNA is TGCAGCGTCGCCGGGACAGTAAACTATGGCTACACCTTC. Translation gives CSVAGTVNYGYTF.

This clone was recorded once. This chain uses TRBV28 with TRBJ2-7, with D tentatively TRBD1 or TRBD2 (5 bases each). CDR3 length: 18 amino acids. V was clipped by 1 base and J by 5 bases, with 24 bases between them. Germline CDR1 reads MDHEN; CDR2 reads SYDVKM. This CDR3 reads CASSLSLSVTDRRDEQYF. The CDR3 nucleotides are TGTGCCAGCAGTTTATCCCTCTCCGTGACAGACCGGCGGGACGAGCAGTACTTC.

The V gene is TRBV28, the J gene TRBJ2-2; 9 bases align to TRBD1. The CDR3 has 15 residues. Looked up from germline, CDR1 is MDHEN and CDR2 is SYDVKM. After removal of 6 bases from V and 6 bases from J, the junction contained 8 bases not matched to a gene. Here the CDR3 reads CASSPGQGPAGELFF. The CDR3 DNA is TGTGCCAGCAGCCCGGGACAGGGACCCGCCGGGGAGCTGTTTTTT.

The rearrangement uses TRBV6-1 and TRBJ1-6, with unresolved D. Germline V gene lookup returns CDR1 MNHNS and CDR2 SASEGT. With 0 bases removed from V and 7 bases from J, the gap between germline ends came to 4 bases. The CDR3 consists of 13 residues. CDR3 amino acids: CASSEARNSPLHF. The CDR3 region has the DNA TGTGCCAGCAGTGAAGCCCGGAATTCACCCCTCCACTTT.

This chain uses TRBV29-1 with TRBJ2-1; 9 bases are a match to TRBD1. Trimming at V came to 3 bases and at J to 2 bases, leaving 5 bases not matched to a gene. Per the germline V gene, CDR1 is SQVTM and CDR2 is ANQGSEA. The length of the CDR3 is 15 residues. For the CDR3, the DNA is TGCAGCGTTGATGGCTGGACAGGGGCCTACAATGAGCAGTTCTTC. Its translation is CSVDGWTGAYNEQFF.

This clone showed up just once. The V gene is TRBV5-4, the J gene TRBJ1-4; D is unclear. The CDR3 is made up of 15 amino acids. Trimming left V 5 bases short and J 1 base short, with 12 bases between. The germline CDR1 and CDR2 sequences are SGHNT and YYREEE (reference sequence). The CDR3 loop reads CASRPGGRTNEKLFF. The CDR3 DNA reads TGTGCCAGCAGGCCCGGTGGTCGAACTAATGAAAAACTGTTTTTT.

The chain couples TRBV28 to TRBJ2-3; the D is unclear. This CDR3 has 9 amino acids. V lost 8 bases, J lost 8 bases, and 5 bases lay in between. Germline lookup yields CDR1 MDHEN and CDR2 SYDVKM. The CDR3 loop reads CASGGTQYF. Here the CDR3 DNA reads TGTGCCAGCGGTGGTACGCAGTATTTT.

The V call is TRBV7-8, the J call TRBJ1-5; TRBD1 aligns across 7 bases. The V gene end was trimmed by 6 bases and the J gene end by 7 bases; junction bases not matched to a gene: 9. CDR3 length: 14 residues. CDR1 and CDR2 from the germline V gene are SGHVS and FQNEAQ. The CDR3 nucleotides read TGTGCCAGCAGTGCCCGGGACAGCCAACAGCCCCAGCATTTT. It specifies CASSARDSQQPQHF.

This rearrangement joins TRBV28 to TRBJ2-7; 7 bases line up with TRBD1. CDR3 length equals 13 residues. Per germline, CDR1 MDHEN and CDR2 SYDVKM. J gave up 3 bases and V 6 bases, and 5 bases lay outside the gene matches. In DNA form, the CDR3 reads TGTGCCAGCAGACACCGGGACAGCTACGAGCAGTACTTC. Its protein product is CASRHRDSYEQYF.